Below, 9 T cell receptor beta chains from the same sample are listed, as sequenced in a study of blood T cell repertoires in COVID-19. Profiling relied on immunoSEQ multiplex PCR, and the TCRdb table lists in-frame clones only, not all of them. The sample has under 350,000 clones, roughly 90% seen once. Input material: PBMCs or T cells enriched from blood (not recorded which). Source of these receptors: a woman in her sixties or seventies who had recovered from COVID-19.

The chain joins TRBV7-2 to TRBJ2-7, with D possibly TRBD1 on 6 matching bases. The CDR3 is 13 amino acids. CDR1 SGHTA and CDR2 FQGNSA come from the germline V gene. V shed 6 bases and J shed 3 bases, with 12 bases lying between them. The CDR3 loop is CASRPTQGYEQYF. In DNA form, the CDR3 reads TGTGCCAGCAGACCGACACAGGGCTACGAGCAGTACTTC.

The chain carries TRBV29-1 and TRBJ1-2; D ambiguous. CDR1 and CDR2 from the germline V gene are SQVTM and ANQGSEA. The CDR3 loop spans 11 amino acids. V lost 6 bases and J 6 bases, leaving 11 bases between the germline ends. CDR3 bases: TGCAGCGTCGCGGGGAGTGATGGCTACACCTTC. Amino acid sequence: CSVAGSDGYTF.

The chain uses TRBV28 and TRBJ1-2, with a tentative D call TRBD1 (5 bases). CDR1 and CDR2 from the germline V gene are MDHEN and SYDVKM. Trimming stripped 4 bases from V and 10 bases from J, with 16 bases between. The CDR3 is 13 amino acids. The CDR3 DNA reads TGTGCCAGCAGTTATGGTACAGGCCGCGACTACACCTTC. Its protein is CASSYGTGRDYTF.

This clone was found once. The J gene is TRBJ2-3, the V gene TRBV27; possible D gene TRBD2, 5 bases. This CDR3 is built from 14 residues. Germline lookup yields CDR1 MNHEY and CDR2 SMNVEV (reference sequence). V was pared by 5 bases and J by 4 bases, with 13 bases between. CDR3 coding DNA: TGTGCCAGCAGTATACTAGTAAATGCAGATACGCAGTATTTT. Encoded protein: CASSILVNADTQYF.

The chain combines TRBV4-1 with TRBJ1-2, with 8 bases fitting TRBD1. Germline values: CDR1 MGHRA, CDR2 YSYEKL. With 0 bases clipped from V and 0 bases from J, the junction kept 3 bases outside the gene matches. This CDR3 has 16 amino acids. CDR3 residues: CASSQDQGATNYGYTF. The CDR3 nucleotides are TGCGCCAGCAGCCAAGATCAGGGGGCGACTAACTATGGCTACACCTTC.

The V call is TRBV9, the J call TRBJ1-4; possible D gene TRBD1, 5 bases. The CDR3 contains 17 residues. The germline V gene encodes CDR1 SGDLS and CDR2 YYNGEE. The ends were cut back, 4 bases at V and 7 bases at J, with 23 bases in the middle. This CDR3 is CASSRGRGEGLREKLFF. CDR3 nucleotide sequence: TGTGCCAGCAGCCGCGGGAGGGGCGAGGGCTTGCGTGAAAAACTGTTTTTT.

This chain links TRBV14 with TRBJ2-4, with TRBD2 as a possible D gene (6 bases). V dropped 1 base and J dropped 3 bases, with 13 bases sitting between them. There are 16 residues in the CDR3. Per germline, CDR1 SGHDN and CDR2 FVKESK. The DNA for the CDR3 is TGTGCCAGCAGCCAAGTTGGGGGGAAAGGCAAAAACATTCAGTACTTC. Its protein product is CASSQVGGKGKNIQYF.

V is TRBV28 and J is TRBJ1-1; the D gene is possibly TRBD1 (5 bases). The V gene lost 6 bases and the J gene lost 7 bases, with 18 bases spanning the gap. Germline values: CDR1 MDHEN, CDR2 SYDVKM. The CDR3 runs to 14 residues. In DNA form, the CDR3 reads TGTGCCAGCAGCCTAATACAGGTGACAAGTGAAGCTTTCTTT. Translating gives CASSLIQVTSEAFF.

This chain connects TRBV7-2 to TRBJ1-1; 8 bases line up with TRBD1. Germline V CDR1 and CDR2: SGHTA, FQGNSA. The J segment lost 4 bases and the V segment lost 6 bases, leaving 7 bases of the junction unmatched. The CDR3 totals 14 residues. The CDR3 nucleotides read TGTGCCAGCAGTCGGGACAGGACAATCACTGAAGCTTTCTTT. Its protein is CASSRDRTITEAFF.